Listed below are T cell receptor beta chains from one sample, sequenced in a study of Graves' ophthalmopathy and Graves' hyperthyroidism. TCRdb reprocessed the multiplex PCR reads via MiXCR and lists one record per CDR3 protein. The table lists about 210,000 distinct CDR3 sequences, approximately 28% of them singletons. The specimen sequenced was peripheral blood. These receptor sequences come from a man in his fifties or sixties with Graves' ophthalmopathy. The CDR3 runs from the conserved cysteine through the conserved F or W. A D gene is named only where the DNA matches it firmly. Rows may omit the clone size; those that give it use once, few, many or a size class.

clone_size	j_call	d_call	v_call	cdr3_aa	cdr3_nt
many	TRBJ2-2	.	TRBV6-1	CASSATEIGTGELFF	TGTGCCAGCAGTGCCACTGAGATAGGCACCGGGGAGCTGTTTTTT
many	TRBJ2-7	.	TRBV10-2	CASSESGYEQYF	TGCGCCAGCAGTGAGTCTGGGTACGAGCAGTACTTC
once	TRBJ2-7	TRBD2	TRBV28	CASSLPTSVYEQYF	TGTGCCAGCAGTTTGCCAACTAGCGTCTACGAGCAGTACTTC
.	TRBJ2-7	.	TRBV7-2	CASSLGVLPSYEQYF	TGTGCCAGCAGCTTAGGGGTCTTGCCATCCTACGAGCAGTACTTC
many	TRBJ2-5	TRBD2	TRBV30	CAWSVLAEETQYF	TGTGCCTGGAGTGTCCTAGCGGAGGAGACCCAGTACTTC
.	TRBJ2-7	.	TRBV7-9	CASSLVLDGEQYF	TGTGCCAGCAGCTTAGTCTTAGATGGGGAGCAGTACTTC
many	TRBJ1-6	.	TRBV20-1	CSARGAGANNSPLHF	TGCAGTGCTAGGGGGGCCGGGGCGAATAATTCACCCCTCCACTTT
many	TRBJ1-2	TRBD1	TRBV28	CASSLGTARFGGYTF	TGTGCCAGCAGTCTCGGGACAGCTCGTTTTGGTGGCTACACCTTC
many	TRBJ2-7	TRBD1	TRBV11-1	CASSLEAEDTGQRYEQYF	TGTGCCAGCAGCTTAGAGGCGGAGGATACGGGACAGAGGTACGAGCAGTACTTC
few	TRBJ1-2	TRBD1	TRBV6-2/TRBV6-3	CASSGQGFGYTF	TGTGCCAGCAGCGGACAGGGTTTCGGCTACACCTTC
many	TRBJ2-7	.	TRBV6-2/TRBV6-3	CASSFGRDNPGYEQYF	TGTGCCAGCAGTTTTGGCCGGGATAATCCGGGGTATGAGCAGTACTTC
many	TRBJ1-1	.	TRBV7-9	CASSRQERTEAFF	TGTGCCAGCAGCCGACAGGAGCGGACTGAAGCTTTCTTT
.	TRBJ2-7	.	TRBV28	CASNPPISSASSYEQYF	TGTGCCAGCAACCCACCTATCTCTAGCGCCAGCTCCTACGAGCAGTACTTC
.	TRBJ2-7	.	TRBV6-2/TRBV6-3	CASSFIGRVSYEQYF	TGTGCCAGCAGTTTCATTGGACGGGTCTCCTACGAGCAGTACTTC